The 32 T cell receptor beta chains below all came from one sample that was sequenced in a study of blood T cell repertoires in COVID-19. Assay used: immunoSEQ multiplex PCR; TCRdb lists only in-frame clones, some missing. This table holds some 250,000 clones, approximately 86% found once. Sequencing input: peripheral blood. All receptors derive from a young woman who had recovered from COVID-19.

This clone was detected once. The genes are TRBV6-4 and TRBJ1-2; 7 positions agree with TRBD1. CDR1 and CDR2 from the germline V gene are MRHNA and SNTAGT. V was clipped by 2 bases and J by 4 bases; unmatched bases: 7. The CDR3 runs to 15 residues. The CDR3: CASSDEGTASYGYTF. The CDR3 nucleotides are TGTGCCAGCAGTGACGAGGGGACAGCCAGCTATGGCTACACCTTC.

The gene calls are TRBV5-4 and TRBJ2-1, with 12 bases aligning to TRBD2. With V trimmed by 5 bases and J by 4 bases, 1 base remained unmatched. This CDR3 region has 14 residues. Germline-derived CDR1 and CDR2 are SGHNT and YYREEE (reference sequence). The CDR3 is CASSTSGGYNEQFF. The DNA of the CDR3 is TGTGCCAGCAGTACTAGCGGGGGGTACAATGAGCAGTTCTTC.

This chain connects TRBV27 to TRBJ1-1; 12 nucleotides align to TRBD1. Germline loops: CDR1 MNHEY, CDR2 SMNVEV (reference sequence). With V trimmed by 5 bases and J by 10 bases, 8 bases remained unmatched. The CDR3 runs to 14 residues. The CDR3 sequence: CASSPRDRGRGAFF. The CDR3 region has the DNA TGTGCCAGCAGTCCTCGGGACAGGGGGCGCGGAGCTTTCTTT.

This clone was seen a handful of times. The chain uses TRBV6-5 and TRBJ1-5, with D possibly TRBD1 on 6 matching bases. The germline CDR1 and CDR2 sequences are MNHEY and SVGAGI. The CDR3 is 15 amino acids. The germline V and J ends were trimmed by 7 bases and 4 bases, with 17 bases remaining between them. CDR3 sequence reads: CASTPRDTQNQPQHF. The DNA for the CDR3 is TGTGCCAGCACTCCCCGGGACACCCAGAATCAGCCCCAGCATTTT.

The rearrangement joins TRBV7-3 to TRBJ2-1; D remains ambiguous. Between the trimmed V and J ends, which lost 2 bases and 4 bases, there was a span of 18 bases. Germline V gene data show CDR1 as SGHTA and CDR2 as FQGTGA. The length of the CDR3 is 17 residues. Here the CDR3 reads CASSLSTHLTQYNEQFF. CDR3 nucleotide sequence: TGTGCCAGCAGCTTATCCACTCACTTAACCCAATACAATGAGCAGTTCTTC.

V gene TRBV6-5 combines with J gene TRBJ2-5, with TRBD2 matching over 12 bases. The germline CDR1 and CDR2 sequences are MNHEY and SVGAGI. The CDR3 has 16 residues. J lost 4 bases, V lost 0 bases, and 3 bases had no gene match. CDR3 protein: CASSYSLTSGGETQYF. DNA of the CDR3: TGTGCCAGCAGTTACTCTTTGACTAGCGGGGGAGAGACCCAGTACTTC.

This chain links TRBV27 with TRBJ2-7; 7 nucleotides agree with TRBD1. V shed 5 bases and J 3 bases; nucleotides not matched to a gene: 13. This CDR3 is 16 amino acids long. Germline CDR1 reads MNHEY; CDR2 reads SMNVEV (reference sequence). CDR3 amino acids: CASSHQRQGIVYEQYF. The CDR3 DNA reads TGTGCCAGCAGTCACCAACGACAGGGAATTGTCTACGAGCAGTACTTC.

The rearrangement uses TRBV7-2 and TRBJ1-2, with 9 bases that match TRBD1. Germline trimming cut 5 bases from V and 10 bases from J; bases unmatched to any gene: 5. The germline CDR1 and CDR2 sequences are SGHTA and FQGNSA. The CDR3 has 12 amino acids. CDR3 protein: CASSPRTGDYTF. The CDR3 DNA follows: TGTGCCAGCAGCCCGCGGACAGGGGACTACACCTTC.

This chain connects TRBV18 to TRBJ2-3; TRBD2 matches at 11 bases. Trimming at V came to 3 bases and at J to 2 bases, leaving 4 bases not matched to a gene. Germline V gives CDR1 KGHSH, CDR2 LQKENI. CDR3 length equals 16 residues. Here the CDR3 reads CASSPWTSGYTDTQYF. The DNA of the CDR3 is TGTGCCAGCTCACCTTGGACTAGCGGGTACACAGATACGCAGTATTTT.

This clone has only one observation. J is TRBJ1-4 and V is TRBV4-2, with TRBD1 identical over 8 bases. V lost 4 bases to trimming and J lost 7 bases; unmatched junction nucleotides: 11. The CDR3 contains 16 residues. Germline CDR1 is LGHNA and CDR2 is YNFKEQ. In DNA form, the CDR3 reads TGTGCCAGCAGCCTCCCATCAGGGGGCAAAGGTGAAAAACTGTTTTTT. It specifies CASSLPSGGKGEKLFF.

The V gene is TRBV15, the J gene TRBJ2-2; 9 nucleotides match TRBD1. Germline loops: CDR1 LNHNV, CDR2 YYDKDF (reference sequence). The J segment lost 6 bases and the V segment lost 1 base, leaving 6 bases of the junction unmatched. CDR3 length equals 16 residues. CDR3 sequence: CATSRVDRGTPGELFF. DNA of the CDR3: TGTGCCACCAGCAGAGTGGACAGGGGCACCCCCGGGGAGCTGTTTTTT.

V is TRBV7-2 and J is TRBJ1-5; no definite D call. The CDR3 is made up of 14 amino acids. Germline CDR1 reads SGHTA; CDR2 reads FQGNSA. V was cut by 1 base and J by 3 bases, with 7 bases left in between. The CDR3 loop is CASSLGQFNQPQHF. The CDR3 DNA follows: TGTGCCAGCAGCTTAGGTCAGTTCAATCAGCCCCAGCATTTT.

The rearrangement links TRBV6-1 to TRBJ2-1, with D perhaps matching TRBD2 (6 bases). Trimming shortened V by 1 base and J by 7 bases, and 14 bases separated the two germline ends. CDR1 and CDR2 (germline): MNHNS, SASEGT. The CDR3 is made up of 15 amino acids. The CDR3 DNA sequence: TGTGCCAGCAGTGAAGTGTGGGGGGTAAGAAATGAGCAGTTCTTC. It is translated as CASSEVWGVRNEQFF.

The V gene is TRBV2, the J gene TRBJ1-2, with 7 nucleotides matching TRBD1. Germline CDR1 SNHLY, CDR2 FYNNEI. Unmatched junction bases numbered 6, after V lost 8 bases and J lost 0 bases. The CDR3 length is 14 residues. CDR3 in amino acids: CASERDRSNYGYTF. CDR3 nucleotides: TGTGCCAGCGAACGGGACAGATCTAACTATGGCTACACCTTC.

In this sample, this clone turned up once. The J gene is TRBJ2-2, the V gene TRBV14; TRBD2 might be the D (6 bases). The CDR3 runs 16 residues. The germline V and J ends were trimmed by 5 bases and 0 bases, with 13 bases remaining between them. CDR1 is SGHDN and CDR2 is FVKESK in the germline V gene. CDR3 sequence reads: CASSVRRGTNTGELFF. The CDR3 DNA sequence: TGTGCCAGCAGCGTCAGACGGGGGACGAACACCGGGGAGCTGTTTTTT.

V is TRBV9 and J is TRBJ2-2; the match to TRBD1 covers 7 bases. Germline CDR1 is SGDLS and CDR2 is YYNGEE. CDR3 length equals 15 residues. Unmatched junction bases numbered 0, after V lost 0 bases and J lost 1 base. CDR3: CASSVGDRNTGELFF. The DNA of the CDR3 is TGTGCCAGCAGCGTAGGGGACAGGAACACCGGGGAGCTGTTTTTT.

The rearrangement joins TRBV29-1 to TRBJ2-5; D remains ambiguous. Germline CDR1 and CDR2: SQVTM and ANQGSEA. The CDR3 is 13 amino acids. Trimming removed 6 bases at V and 5 bases at J, with 16 bases between. The CDR3 bases are TGCAGCGTACGTTCTAGGTTCCAGGAGACCCAGTACTTC. Protein sequence: CSVRSRFQETQYF.

The V and J genes are TRBV6-1 and TRBJ1-2, with no clear D. V was clipped by 1 base and J by 6 bases, with 9 bases between them. CDR3 length: 13 residues. Germline V gene lookup returns CDR1 MNHNS and CDR2 SASEGT. The CDR3 loop is CASSEDGGHGYTF. The CDR3, as DNA: TGTGCCAGCAGTGAAGACGGAGGCCATGGCTACACCTTC.

V usage is TRBV12-3 or TRBV12-4 and J usage is TRBJ1-1; possible D gene TRBD1, 6 bases. The CDR3 spans 11 residues. V was cut by 6 bases and J by 9 bases, with 11 bases left in between. The CDR3 reads CASSPDRKAFF. CDR3 coding DNA: TGTGCCAGCAGCCCAGACAGGAAAGCTTTCTTT.

This chain uses TRBV5-1 with TRBJ2-2, with 11 nucleotides matching TRBD2. There are 15 residues in the CDR3. V lost 6 bases to trimming and J lost 6 bases; unmatched junction nucleotides: 7. Germline V lookup: CDR1 SGHRS, CDR2 YFSETQ. CDR3 bases: TGCGCCAGCACCATAGCGGGGGGGCTGGCCGGGGAGCTGTTTTTT. Translation gives CASTIAGGLAGELFF.

The chain combines TRBV7-8 with TRBJ1-2, with a weak D call TRBD1 (5 bases). The CDR3 sequence is 14 residues long. V lost 5 bases and J lost 5, with 15 bases in between. Germline CDR1 reads SGHVS; CDR2 reads FQNEAQ. The CDR3 bases are TGTGCCAGCAGCGTCGAGAGACAGACGTATGGCTACACCTTC. Its protein is CASSVERQTYGYTF.

With regard to this clone: No conserved phenylalanine or tryptophan ends this CDR3, so it is likely a read error. The limits of the CDR3 on the DNA are not certain, so only TCRdb's listed CDR3 is given. V and J are TRBV21-1 and TRBJ1-2; the table calls TRBD1, which could not be checked here. TRBV21-1 is a pseudogene segment. The CDR3 comprises 11 residues, both ends counted. The CDR3 loop is CASSKDGQSPV.

The count of this clone is one. The chain carries TRBV10-3 and TRBJ1-1, with 9 bases aligning to TRBD1. Per germline, CDR1 ENHRY and CDR2 SYGVKD. V shed 0 bases and J 3 bases; nucleotides not matched to a gene: 8. CDR3 length: 17 residues. The CDR3 sequence: CAISESRFRDRDTEAFF. The CDR3 DNA follows: TGTGCCATCAGTGAGTCGCGGTTCCGGGACAGGGACACTGAAGCTTTCTTT.

This clone was seen only once. This rearrangement joins TRBV9 to TRBJ1-6, with D maybe TRBD1 (6 bases). Germline CDR1 reads SGDLS; CDR2 reads YYNGEE. With 4 bases removed from V and 10 bases from J, the gap between germline ends came to 18 bases. This CDR3 spans 15 amino acids. CDR3 in amino acids: CASSRGGGTGSPLHF. The DNA of the CDR3 is TGTGCCAGCAGCCGCGGGGGGGGTACAGGGTCACCCCTCCACTTT.

The gene calls are TRBV12-5 and TRBJ1-1; D gene uncertain. The CDR3 sequence is 11 residues long. Per the germline V gene, CDR1 is LGHNT and CDR2 is FRNRAP. V lost 7 bases and J lost 6, with 9 bases in between. CDR3 in amino acids: CASAFGSEAFF. The CDR3 nucleotides read TGTGCTAGTGCCTTTGGCTCTGAAGCTTTCTTT.

V is TRBV5-4 and J is TRBJ2-7, with D tentatively TRBD2 (6 bases). From germline, CDR1 is SGHNT and CDR2 YYREEE (reference sequence). CDR3 size: 14 residues. Trimming left V 4 bases short and J 3 bases short, with 14 bases between. The CDR3 sequence is CASSASGLIYEQYF. CDR3 DNA sequence: TGTGCCAGCAGCGCGTCGGGACTGATCTACGAGCAGTACTTC.

The chain carries TRBV18 and TRBJ2-3; 8 nucleotides line up with TRBD2. CDR1 is KGHSH, CDR2 LQKENI, per germline. The CDR3 has 16 residues. V gave up 0 bases and J gave up 3 bases; unmatched junction bases: 5. CDR3 coding DNA: TGTGCCAGCTCACCACCAGGGACTAGAGTGACAGATACGCAGTATTTT. Translated, it gives CASSPPGTRVTDTQYF.

This chain's CDR3 is CASSPTGTGKLFF. Written as DNA, the CDR3 is TGTGCCAGCTCACCAACCGGGACAGGAAAACTGTTTTTT. J is TRBJ1-4 and V is TRBV18, with TRBD1 matching 8 bases. The CDR3 is made up of 13 amino acids. Losses at the gene ends were 2 bases for V and 10 bases for J; bases not matched to a gene: 3. Germline CDR1 KGHSH, CDR2 LQKENI.

The chain employs TRBV3-1 (or the pseudogene TRBV3-2) and TRBJ2-7, with a weak D call TRBD2 (6 bases). Germline lookup yields CDR1 LGHDT and CDR2 YNNKEL (reference sequence). V lost 4 bases to trimming and J lost 2 bases, with 15 bases between them. The CDR3 covers 15 residues. CDR3 DNA sequence: TGTGCCAGCAGCCCAAGTAATCGGGGGACCTACGAGCAGTACTTC. It is translated as CASSPSNRGTYEQYF.

This chain joins TRBV27 and TRBJ2-1; TRBD2 matches 8 bases. Trimming removed 2 bases from V and 4 bases from J; junction bases left unmatched: 7. This CDR3 is 16 amino acids long. The germline V gene has CDR1 MNHEY and CDR2 SMNVEV (reference sequence). This chain's CDR3 is CASSLRRTGGYNEQFF. CDR3 coding DNA: TGTGCCAGCAGTTTAAGGAGAACGGGGGGGTACAATGAGCAGTTCTTC.

The chain is built from TRBV18 and TRBJ1-1; the D is unclear. Trimming left V 3 bases short and J 6 bases short, with 11 bases between. CDR1 and CDR2 (germline): KGHSH, LQKENI. This CDR3 contains 13 residues. CDR3 residues: CASSPQRESEAFF. The CDR3 DNA sequence: TGTGCCAGCTCACCCCAGAGGGAGTCTGAAGCTTTCTTT.

This clone came up a few times. The chain links TRBV6-2 or TRBV6-3 to TRBJ1-4; no clear D. Germline loops: CDR1 MNHEY, CDR2 SVGEGT. The CDR3 is made up of 16 amino acids. The V end was cut by 2 bases, the J end by 4 bases, with 14 bases between. The CDR3 DNA follows: TGTGCCAGCAGTTACCCGATGACCGAGCGTAATGAAAAACTGTTTTTT. This sequence encodes CASSYPMTERNEKLFF.